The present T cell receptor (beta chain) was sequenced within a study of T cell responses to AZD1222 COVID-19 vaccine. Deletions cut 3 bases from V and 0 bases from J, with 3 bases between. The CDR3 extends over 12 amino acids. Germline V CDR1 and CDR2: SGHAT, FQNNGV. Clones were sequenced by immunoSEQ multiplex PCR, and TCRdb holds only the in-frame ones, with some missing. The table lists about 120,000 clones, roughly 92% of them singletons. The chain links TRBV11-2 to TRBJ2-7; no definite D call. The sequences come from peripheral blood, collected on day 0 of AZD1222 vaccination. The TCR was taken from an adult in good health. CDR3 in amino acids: CASSLDSYEQYF. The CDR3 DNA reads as TGTGCCAGCAGCTTGGACTCCTACGAGCAGTACTTC.